This T cell receptor beta chain was documented in a study of T cell responses to AZD1222 COVID-19 vaccine. Points from the study as a whole: Baseline seropositivity characterized only six AZD1222 recipients. Scientists sampled the repertoires only once the peak T cell response had passed.

Sequenced by immunoSEQ multiplex PCR; TCRdb stores in-frame clones only, minus some. The data show roughly 120,000 clones, with 75% to 95% seen just once and roughly 5.7% held by the top ten. As concerns this clone: Its target is not known.

The ends were cut back, 2 bases at V and 6 bases at J, with 18 bases in the middle. CDR1 is SGHRS and CDR2 is YFSETQ in the germline V gene. The CDR3 contains 15 residues. The sequence was collected from an adult in good health. The rearrangement links TRBV5-1 to TRBJ2-7, with D uncertain. This material consisted of peripheral blood, taken on day 0 of AZD1222 vaccination. The CDR3 protein is CASSFNLAEGREQYF. CDR3 DNA sequence: TGCGCCAGCAGCTTTAACTTGGCCGAAGGGCGCGAGCAGTACTTC.